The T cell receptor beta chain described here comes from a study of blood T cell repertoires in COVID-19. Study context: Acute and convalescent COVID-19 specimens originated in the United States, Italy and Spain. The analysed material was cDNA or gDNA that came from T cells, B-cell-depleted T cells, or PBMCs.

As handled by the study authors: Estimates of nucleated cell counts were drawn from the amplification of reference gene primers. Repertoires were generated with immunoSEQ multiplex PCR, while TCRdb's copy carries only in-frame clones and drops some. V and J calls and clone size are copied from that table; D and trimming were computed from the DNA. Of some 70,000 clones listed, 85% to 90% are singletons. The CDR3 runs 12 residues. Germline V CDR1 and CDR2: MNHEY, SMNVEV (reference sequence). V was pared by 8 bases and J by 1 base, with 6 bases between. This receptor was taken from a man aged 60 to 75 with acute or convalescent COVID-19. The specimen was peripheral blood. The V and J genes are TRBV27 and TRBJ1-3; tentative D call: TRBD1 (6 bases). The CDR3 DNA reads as TGTGCCAGCGGGACATCTGGAAACACCATATATTTT. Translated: CASGTSGNTIYF.